A selection of T cell receptor beta chains follows, all from one sample in a study of T-cell reconstitution after alpha-beta-depleted transplantation in children. TCRdb re-called the PCR reads through MiXCR, storing one row per CDR3 protein. The sample shows about 200,000 distinct CDR3 sequences, roughly 15% of them seen only once. The sequenced sample was PBMCs from the stem cell graft donor, obtained from the stem cell graft. These receptors were collected from a human donor who donated a stem cell graft to a child with acute lymphoblastic leukemia. The CDR3 runs from the conserved cysteine through the conserved F or W. D genes are given only for firm matches. Clone size appears in some rows only: once, few, many, or a class for an expanded clone.

TGTGCCAGCAGTTACTTAGCGGCGGGGGATACGCAGTATTTT	CASSYLAAGDTQYF	few	.	TRBV6-5	TRBJ2-3
TGTGCCAGCAGTGACCCAGCGGGACTATCTGGGGCCAACGTCCTGACTTTC	CASSDPAGLSGANVLTF	few	TRBD2	TRBV6-1	TRBJ2-6
TGTGCCAGCAGCTTGGACATTAACACCGGGGAGCTGTTTTTT	CASSLDINTGELFF	few	.	TRBV5-4	TRBJ2-2
TGTGCCAGCACCTTTTACAGGGACCCTCGGGATACGCAGTATTTT	CASTFYRDPRDTQYF	many	.	TRBV7-8	TRBJ2-3
TGTGCCAGCAGCCCTGTAGGCATGAACACTGAAGCTTTCTTT	CASSPVGMNTEAFF	many	.	TRBV12-3/TRBV12-4	TRBJ1-1
TGCGCCAGCAGCTTGGTGGCGCAACCTTACGAGCAGTACTTC	CASSLVAQPYEQYF	few	.	TRBV5-1	TRBJ2-7
TGCGCCAGCAGCTTGGGAGGACTAAGCACAGATACGCAGTATTTT	CASSLGGLSTDTQYF	many	.	TRBV5-1	TRBJ2-3
TGTGCCAGCAGTTTAGCGACTAGCGGGAGCTACGAGCAGTACTTC	CASSLATSGSYEQYF	.	TRBD2	TRBV28	TRBJ2-7
TGTGCCATCAAAGGACAGGGGGCAAACTATGGCTACACCTTC	CAIKGQGANYGYTF	many	TRBD1	TRBV10-3	TRBJ1-2
TGTGCCATCAGTGAGGACAGGGGATATGGCTACACCTTC	CAISEDRGYGYTF	many	TRBD1	TRBV10-3	TRBJ1-2
TGTGCCAGCAGAATCGGGGAGGTGGGGGCCAACGTCCTGACTTTC	CASRIGEVGANVLTF	many	.	TRBV6-5	TRBJ2-6
TGCGCCAGCAGCTTTAACCCGGGTATCGATGAAAAACTGTTTTTT	CASSFNPGIDEKLFF	.	.	TRBV5-1	TRBJ1-4
TGCAGCGTCACCAGGACAGGGGGCACTGAAGCTTTCTTT	CSVTRTGGTEAFF	many	TRBD1	TRBV29-1	TRBJ1-1
TGCGCCAGCAGGGGACAGGTACCCAACAATGAGCAGTTCTTC	CASRGQVPNNEQFF	.	TRBD1	TRBV5-1	TRBJ2-1
TGCGCCAGCAGCTTGGACGCTAGCGGAGTTGGTGAGCAGTTCTTC	CASSLDASGVGEQFF	few	TRBD2	TRBV5-1	TRBJ2-1
TGTGCCAGCACCAAAATATCGTTGTTGAGTAGCGCCACCGGGGAGCTGTTTTTT	CASTKISLLSSATGELFF	many	.	TRBV12-3/TRBV12-4	TRBJ2-2
TGCGCCAGCAGCCGGACGGGCGGAGGGGGAGATACGCAGTATTTT	CASSRTGGGGDTQYF	many	.	TRBV5-1	TRBJ2-3
TGTGCCAGCAGTTCACTCTTAGCGGGACCGACAAACAATGAGCAGTTCTTC	CASSSLLAGPTNNEQFF	many	TRBD2	TRBV11-2	TRBJ2-1
TGTGCCAGCAGTCCGAACAGTCATAGCAATCAGCCCCAGCATTTT	CASSPNSHSNQPQHF	.	.	TRBV6-1	TRBJ1-5
TGTGCCAGCAGCGATCTCCGAGGACCGATCGGTGGTGGCTACACCTTC	CASSDLRGPIGGGYTF	many	.	TRBV9	TRBJ1-2
TGCGCCAGCAGCTTGGAAGGGACACTGGGTGAAAAACTGTTTTTT	CASSLEGTLGEKLFF	many	.	TRBV5-1	TRBJ1-4
TGTGCCAGTAGTATTCGGGATAGCAATCAGCCCCAGCATTTT	CASSIRDSNQPQHF	many	.	TRBV19	TRBJ1-5
TGTGCCAGCAGCTTTCACCTGGACAGGGTAGTAGAGACCCAGTACTTC	CASSFHLDRVVETQYF	many	TRBD1	TRBV5-6	TRBJ2-5
TGTGCCAGCAGCGAAAATAAGAGAACAGGGGCCCGAGATACGCAGTATTTT	CASSENKRTGARDTQYF	many	TRBD1	TRBV9	TRBJ2-3
TGTGCCAGCAGCTTCCCCCCGGGGAAGCAGGGGCAGTATTTT	CASSFPPGKQGQYF	.	.	TRBV5-6	TRBJ2-3
TGCGCCAGCAGCTTGTTTGCGTCCGGGACAGGGGGGAGCGCTGAAGCTTTCTTT	CASSLFASGTGGSAEAFF	many	TRBD1	TRBV5-1	TRBJ1-1
TGCAGCGTTGATTTAGGACAGGGAACCTACAATGAGCAGTTCTTC	CSVDLGQGTYNEQFF	many	TRBD1	TRBV29-1	TRBJ2-1
TGTGCCAGCAGCCCGGGGCCTATGGGAGGCCAAGAGACCCAGTACTTC	CASSPGPMGGQETQYF	few	.	TRBV6-1	TRBJ2-5
TGCAGTGCCATAGGAAGGGCCACCCGGAACACTGAAGCTTTCTTT	CSAIGRATRNTEAFF	many	.	TRBV20-1	TRBJ1-1
TGTGCCAGCAGCCGACTAGCGGGGACTGTTGAGACCCAGTACTTC	CASSRLAGTVETQYF	many	TRBD2	TRBV27	TRBJ2-5
TGTGCCAGCAGCCCTCGGCCGGAAAGCACAGATACGCAGTATTTT	CASSPRPESTDTQYF	.	.	TRBV13	TRBJ2-3
TGCAGTGCGCGGGTACGAGATACGCAGTATTTT	CSARVRDTQYF	many	.	TRBV20-1	TRBJ2-3
TGCAGTGCTGGAACTAGCGACGGGCAGTTCTTC	CSAGTSDGQFF	.	TRBD2	TRBV20-1	TRBJ2-1
TGTGCCAGCAGCCAAGAAGTGGAAGACTATGGCTACACCTTC	CASSQEVEDYGYTF	many	.	TRBV4-2	TRBJ1-2
TGCGCCAGCAGCTTGGATTCAGGGGATAATGGCTACACCTTC	CASSLDSGDNGYTF	.	.	TRBV5-1	TRBJ1-2
TGCGCCAGCAGAAGCGGGAGGAGTTACAATGAGCAGTTCTTC	CASRSGRSYNEQFF	many	TRBD2	TRBV10-2	TRBJ2-1
TGTGCCAGCAGCTTGGGACTAGCGGGAGCGGCAGATACGCAGTATTTT	CASSLGLAGAADTQYF	many	TRBD2	TRBV5-4	TRBJ2-3
TGCAGCGTTCTACAGGGGAGAGAGACCCAGTACTTC	CSVLQGRETQYF	many	TRBD1	TRBV29-1	TRBJ2-5
TGTGCCAGCAGTTTACCGGGACAGGGCGGTTCACCCCTCCACTTT	CASSLPGQGGSPLHF	many	TRBD1	TRBV28	TRBJ1-6
TGTGCCAGCAGCTTGTTGGGGGGGGCCAATCAGCCCCAGCATTTT	CASSLLGGANQPQHF	.	.	TRBV5-6	TRBJ1-5
TGTGCCAGCAGCCTTAGCGGGAATTACCACAATGAGCAGTTCTTC	CASSLSGNYHNEQFF	many	TRBD2	TRBV3-1	TRBJ2-1
TGCGCCAGCAGTAGGCAGGGAGGCACGCAGTATTTT	CASSRQGGTQYF	many	.	TRBV10-2	TRBJ2-3
TGTGCCAGCACCAGGACTACTGACTACGAGCAGTACTTC	CASTRTTDYEQYF	few	.	TRBV12-3/TRBV12-4	TRBJ2-7
TGTGACAGCAGTCCCTCTAGCGGTGTCGTCAAAAACATTCAGTACTTC	CDSSPSSGVVKNIQYF	.	TRBD2	TRBV12-3/TRBV12-4	TRBJ2-4
TGCGCCAGCAGCTCAGGGGACAGGGGGCTAAATGAGCAGTTCTTC	CASSSGDRGLNEQFF	.	TRBD1	TRBV5-1	TRBJ2-1